Below are 21 T cell receptor beta chains sequenced from a single sample in a study of breast tumors, draining lymph nodes, adjacent tissues. The lymph nodes were axillary draining lymph nodes from breast cancer patients. TCRdb used MiXCR to reprocess the multiplex PCR reads, holding one entry per CDR3 protein. The data contain 85,000 to 130,000 distinct CDR3 sequences, 21% of them singletons. The source material was axillary lymph node tissue. These receptors were collected from a female donor with breast cancer. Some clones in this sample may be carry-over from other donors' samples.

Turning to this clonotype: A much larger clone lies one base from this, so it may be a read error. The V gene is TRBV20-1, the J gene TRBJ1-5; 8 nucleotides match TRBD1. Germline assignment: CDR1 DFQATT and CDR2 SNEGSKA (reference sequence). CDR3 size: 14 residues. Unmatched junction bases numbered 9, after V lost 5 bases and J lost 6 bases. The DNA of the CDR3 is TGCAGTGCTCCAGCAGGGGGCCGGAGTCAGCCCCAGCATTTT. Protein: CSAPAGGRSQPQHF.

This clonotype was seen ten or more times. The chain has TRBV2 and TRBJ2-7; D may be TRBD2 (6 bases). Trimming left V 2 bases short and J 0 bases short, with 8 bases between. CDR3 length: 14 amino acids. The V gene's germline CDR1 is SNHLY and CDR2 FYNNEI. The CDR3 sequence is CASSELGGSYEQYF. The DNA for the CDR3 is TGTGCCAGCAGTGAACTGGGGGGCTCCTACGAGCAGTACTTC.

This clonotype was seen repeatedly, ten times or more. The chain links TRBV20-1 to TRBJ2-3; 10 bases agree with TRBD2. The J segment lost 7 bases and the V segment lost 4 bases, leaving 5 bases of the junction unmatched. The CDR3 spans 13 residues. CDR1 and CDR2 from the germline V gene are DFQATT and SNEGSKA (reference sequence). Written as DNA, the CDR3 is TGCAGTGCTAATAGCGGGGGGACATATACGCAGTATTTT. Encoded protein: CSANSGGTYTQYF.

This clonotype showed up many times. This chain connects TRBV6-5 to TRBJ1-4; D is unresolved. Germline V gene sequence: CDR1 MNHEY, CDR2 SVGAGI. The CDR3 loop spans 14 amino acids. V lost 6 bases and J 8 bases, leaving 16 bases between the germline ends. The CDR3 DNA is TGTGCCAGCAGCGCCCGGGCCTACGGCGAAAAACTGTTTTTT. Translating gives CASSARAYGEKLFF.

This clonotype has a count of ten or more. This chain connects TRBV20-1 to TRBJ2-7; 15 bases fit TRBD2. This CDR3 is built from 18 residues. V dropped 2 bases and J dropped 5; count of bases not matched to a gene: 13. Germline loops: CDR1 DFQATT, CDR2 SNEGSKA (reference sequence). This CDR3 reads CSARRTSGRASLYHEQYF. The CDR3, as DNA: TGCAGTGCTAGAAGGACTAGCGGGAGGGCCTCGTTATACCACGAGCAGTACTTC.

Many counts were recorded for this clonotype. This chain joins TRBV5-1 and TRBJ1-3, with no clear D. V shed 4 bases and J shed 0 bases, with 8 bases lying between them. CDR1 is SGHRS, CDR2 YFSETQ, per germline. This CDR3 has 14 amino acids. CDR3 amino acids: CASSGGGSGNTIYF. CDR3 bases: TGCGCCAGCAGCGGCGGTGGCTCTGGAAACACCATATATTTT.

The chain employs TRBV12-3 or TRBV12-4 and TRBJ2-2; TRBD1 agrees at 7 bases. With V trimmed by 5 bases and J by 6 bases, 6 bases remained unmatched. This CDR3 region has 14 residues. The CDR3 region is CASSVQGWAGELFF. The CDR3 DNA reads as TGTGCCAGCAGTGTACAGGGGTGGGCCGGGGAGCTGTTTTTT.

This clonotype was found many times. The chain carries TRBV2 and TRBJ2-3; D is uncertain. V was clipped by 1 base and J by 1 base, with 9 bases between them. The CDR3 runs 15 residues. Germline loops: CDR1 SNHLY, CDR2 FYNNEI. The chain's CDR3 is CASSEEGLRTDTQYF. Written as DNA, the CDR3 is TGTGCCAGCAGTGAAGAGGGATTGCGCACAGATACGCAGTATTTT.

CDR3 residues: CASSFADRVRSGEQYF. In DNA, the CDR3 is TGTGCCAGCAGTTTCGCGGACAGAGTCAGGTCAGGGGAGCAGTACTTC. The chain uses TRBV27 and TRBJ2-7, with D tentatively TRBD1 (6 bases). This CDR3 spans 16 amino acids. The V gene's germline CDR1 is MNHEY and CDR2 SMNVEV (reference sequence). The V gene lost 3 bases and the J gene lost 7 bases, with 22 bases spanning the gap.

This clonotype came up a few times. The J gene is TRBJ2-2, the V gene TRBV6-5, with unresolved D. V was trimmed by 5 bases and J by 7 bases, leaving 20 bases between them. The CDR3 runs to 16 residues. The germline gives CDR1 MNHEY, CDR2 SVGAGI. The CDR3 nucleotides are TGTGCCAGCAGTACCCCTATGTATAGGCGGCACGGGGAGCTGTTTTTT. Its translation is CASSTPMYRRHGELFF.

This clonotype was detected many times. V gene TRBV6-5 combines with J gene TRBJ2-7; D gene unclear. CDR3 length equals 11 residues. Germline V CDR1 and CDR2: MNHEY, SVGAGI. Trimming took off 2 bases at V and 4 bases at J, with 3 bases between the two ends. DNA of the CDR3: TGTGCCAGCAGTTACGAATACGAGCAGTACTTC. This codes for CASSYEYEQYF.

The chain is built from TRBV4-1 and TRBJ2-2; the match to TRBD2 covers 11 bases. Germline V gene data show CDR1 as MGHRA and CDR2 as YSYEKL. The CDR3 is made up of 16 amino acids. The J segment lost 1 base and the V segment lost 6 bases, leaving 4 bases of the junction unmatched. The CDR3 reads CASRPGLAGNTGELFF. CDR3 DNA sequence: TGCGCCAGCAGGCCAGGACTAGCGGGGAACACCGGGGAGCTGTTTTTT.

As for this clonotype: At one end, the junction sequence differs from germline, possibly due to a read error. V usage is TRBV4-1 and J usage is TRBJ2-2; D unclear. Germline lookup yields CDR1 MGHRA and CDR2 YSYEKL. The length of the CDR3 is 13 residues. In DNA, the CDR3 is TGTGCCAGCAGCCTTGAACCGTCCCGGGAGCTGTTTTTT. It specifies CASSLEPSRELFF.

This clonotype was observed at least ten times. This CDR3 reads CASTQGQGSIHEQYF. CDR3 coding DNA: TGTGCCAGCACCCAAGGACAGGGGTCCATCCACGAGCAGTACTTC. The chain links TRBV9 to TRBJ2-7; TRBD1 aligns across 9 bases. There are 15 residues in the CDR3. Trimming removed 6 bases from V and 5 bases from J; junction bases left unmatched: 12. Per the germline V gene, CDR1 is SGDLS and CDR2 is YYNGEE.

The J gene is TRBJ2-2, the V gene TRBV6-2 or TRBV6-3, with 7 bases fitting TRBD1. Germline V gene lookup returns CDR1 MNHEY and CDR2 SVGEGT. This CDR3 has 15 amino acids. V shed 4 bases and J 7 bases; nucleotides not matched to a gene: 9. The CDR3 coding sequence is TGTGCCAGCAGTTCGAACGGAGCAGGGGGCGGGGAGCTGTTTTTT. This gives the protein CASSSNGAGGGELFF.

This clonotype was picked up a small number of times. The genes are TRBV5-4 and TRBJ2-2; no reliable D call. The V end was cut by 2 bases, the J end by 1 base, with 9 bases between. The CDR3 has 15 amino acids. Looked up from germline, CDR1 is SGHNT and CDR2 is YYREEE (reference sequence). CDR3 sequence reads: CASSFDTWNTGELFF. DNA of the CDR3: TGTGCCAGCAGCTTCGACACTTGGAACACCGGGGAGCTGTTTTTT.

This clonotype was seen repeatedly, ten times or more. The chain links TRBV5-4 to TRBJ1-3; D unclear. Trimming removed 0 bases at V and 2 bases at J, with 12 bases between. The CDR3 length is 16 residues. Germline V CDR1 and CDR2: SGHNT, YYREEE (reference sequence). Written as DNA, the CDR3 is TGTGCCAGCAGCTTGGGAAGGGTGACTACTGGAAACACCATATATTTT. The encoded protein is CASSLGRVTTGNTIYF.

This clonotype appeared many times. This sequence joins TRBV5-1 and TRBJ2-7; 9 bases are shared with TRBD1. V trimming: 3 bases; J trimming: 4 bases; junction bases outside the gene matches: 5. CDR3 length: 14 amino acids. Germline V CDR1 and CDR2: SGHRS, YFSETQ. CDR3 in amino acids: CASSSGTGLYEQYF. Written as DNA, the CDR3 is TGCGCCAGCAGCTCCGGGACAGGGTTGTACGAGCAGTACTTC.

This clonotype was observed at least ten times. The chain joins TRBV19 to TRBJ2-7, with a weak D call TRBD2 (5 bases). The V end lost 8 bases, the J end lost 6 bases, and 14 bases lay between the germline ends. Germline V gene data show CDR1 as LNHDA and CDR2 as SQIVND (reference sequence). This CDR3 region has 12 residues. CDR3 nucleotide sequence: TGTGCCAGTGGGAATCGGGGTTTCGAGCAGTACTTC. Translated: CASGNRGFEQYF.

This clonotype appeared many times. V and J are TRBV7-3 and TRBJ2-2; TRBD2 is a possible D gene (5 bases). From germline, CDR1 is SGHTA and CDR2 FQGTGA. The CDR3 totals 16 residues. The ends were cut back, 3 bases at V and 4 bases at J, with 15 bases in the middle. CDR3 amino acids: CASSFQSPGSTGELFF. The CDR3 coding sequence is TGTGCCAGCAGCTTTCAATCTCCGGGATCCACCGGGGAGCTGTTTTTT.

This clonotype has a count of ten or more. The rearrangement uses TRBV15 and TRBJ1-5, with unresolved D. The CDR3 is made up of 18 amino acids. V lost 0 bases and J lost 7, with 22 bases in between. Germline CDR1 and CDR2: LNHNV and YYDKDF (reference sequence). The DNA of the CDR3 is TGTGCCACCAGCAGAGATCTTACAAGGGAAGGTCAGCGACAGCCCCAGCATTTT. Protein: CATSRDLTREGQRQPQHF.